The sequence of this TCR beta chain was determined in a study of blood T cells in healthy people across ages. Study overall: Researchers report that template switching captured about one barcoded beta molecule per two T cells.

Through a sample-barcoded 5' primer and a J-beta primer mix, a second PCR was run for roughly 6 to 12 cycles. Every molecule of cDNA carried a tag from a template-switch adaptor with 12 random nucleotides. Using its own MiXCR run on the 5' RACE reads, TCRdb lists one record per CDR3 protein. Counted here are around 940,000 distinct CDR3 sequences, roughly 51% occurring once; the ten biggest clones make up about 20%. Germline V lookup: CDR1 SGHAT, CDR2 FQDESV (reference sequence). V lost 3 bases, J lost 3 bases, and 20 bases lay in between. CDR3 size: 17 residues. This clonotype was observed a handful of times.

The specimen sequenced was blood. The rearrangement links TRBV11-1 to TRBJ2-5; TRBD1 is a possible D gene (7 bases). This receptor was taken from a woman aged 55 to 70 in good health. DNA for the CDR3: TGTGCCAGCAGCTTCGGGTCAGGGGGGAATCGTGAAGAGACCCAGTACTTC. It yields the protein CASSFGSGGNREETQYF.